The 17 T cell receptor beta chains reported below all come from one sample, sequenced in a study of OX40 agonist ivuxolimab in advanced cancers. Clones were read by immunoSEQ multiplex PCR, and TCRdb kept only the in-frame ones, dropping some. The sample holds 70,000 or so clones, about four fifths seen once. The material was CD4+ or CD8+ T cells sorted from blood, obtained in a trial of the OX40 agonist ivuxolimab. These receptor sequences come from an adult with an advanced solid tumor such as melanoma, head and neck, liver or kidney cancer.

This rearrangement joins TRBV2 to TRBJ1-2, with D tentatively TRBD1 (5 bases). The ends were cut back, 6 bases at V and 4 bases at J, with 9 bases in the middle. The CDR3 is 12 residues long. Germline CDR1 reads SNHLY; CDR2 reads FYNNEI. Here the CDR3 DNA reads TGTGCCAGCAGGCTGACAGTCTATGGCTACACCTTC. Encoded protein: CASRLTVYGYTF.

The chain joins TRBV18 to TRBJ2-3, with D unclear. Germline-derived CDR1 and CDR2 are KGHSH and LQKENI. V lost 0 bases and J 4 bases, leaving 8 bases between the germline ends. The CDR3 spans 14 residues. The CDR3 DNA is TGTGCCAGCTCACCACCGAGTTCCGCAGATACGCAGTATTTT. It encodes CASSPPSSADTQYF.

The J gene is TRBJ2-5, the V gene TRBV27; D gene uncertain. Deletions cut 3 bases from V and 5 bases from J, with 16 bases between. CDR3 size: 15 residues. Germline loops: CDR1 MNHEY, CDR2 SMNVEV (reference sequence). CDR3 in amino acids: CASSFGGSMVETQYF. For the CDR3, the DNA is TGTGCCAGCAGTTTTGGCGGATCCATGGTTGAGACCCAGTACTTC.

The genes are TRBV6-5 and TRBJ2-7; TRBD1 aligns across 7 bases. V lost 8 bases, J lost 9 bases, and 13 bases stayed unmatched. CDR1 MNHEY and CDR2 SVGAGI come from the germline V gene. CDR3 size: 13 residues. CDR3 in amino acids: CASARDRSTLQYF. The CDR3 nucleotides are TGTGCCAGCGCAAGGGACAGATCGACGCTGCAGTACTTC.

In DNA form, the CDR3 reads TGTGCCAGCAGCTTCAAAGGCTTTAATCAGCCCCAGCATTTT. Amino acids: CASSFKGFNQPQHF. The V gene is TRBV7-2, the J gene TRBJ1-5; D is ambiguous. Looked up from germline, CDR1 is SGHTA and CDR2 is FQGNSA. CDR3 length: 14 amino acids. Trimming removed 3 bases from V and 4 bases from J, with 10 bases in between.

The chain joins TRBV10-2 to TRBJ2-7; TRBD2 aligns across 10 bases. The junction had 14 bases not matched to a gene; V was cut back by 2 bases and J by 4 bases. The CDR3 consists of 18 residues. CDR1 and CDR2 (germline): WSHSY, SAAADI. CDR3: CASSEVSGRSLDRYEQYF. Written as DNA, the CDR3 is TGCGCCAGCAGTGAGGTTAGCGGGAGGTCTCTCGATCGGTACGAGCAGTACTTC.

The genes are TRBV4-2 and TRBJ1-2; 7 nucleotides line up with TRBD1. The ends lost 1 base at V and 0 bases at J; junction bases unmatched: 2. This CDR3 spans 15 amino acids. Germline V lookup: CDR1 LGHNA, CDR2 YNFKEQ. The CDR3 here is CASSQGTGSNYGYTF. The CDR3, as DNA: TGTGCCAGCAGCCAAGGGACAGGTTCTAACTATGGCTACACCTTC.

This clone was seen a few times. The rearrangement joins TRBV2 to TRBJ1-2, with 8 bases identical to TRBD1. Looked up from germline, CDR1 is SNHLY and CDR2 is FYNNEI. This CDR3 is 15 amino acids long. The V segment lost 3 bases and the J segment 0 bases; nucleotides outside the gene matches: 3. The CDR3 DNA is TGTGCCAGCAGTGAGAACAGGGGGGCTAACTATGGCTACACCTTC. As protein: CASSENRGANYGYTF.

This chain links TRBV7-8 with TRBJ2-3; 12 positions agree with TRBD2. Looked up from germline, CDR1 is SGHVS and CDR2 is FQNEAQ. V lost 5 bases and J lost 5; bases outside the gene matches: 5. The CDR3 is made up of 15 amino acids. CDR3 loop: CASSPTSGGRDTQYF. Here the CDR3 DNA reads TGTGCCAGCAGCCCCACTAGCGGGGGGAGAGATACGCAGTATTTT.

V usage is TRBV6-5 and J usage is TRBJ1-2, with D unresolved. Between the trimmed V and J ends, which lost 6 bases and 1 base, there was a span of 12 bases. CDR3 size: 14 residues. Germline CDR1 reads MNHEY; CDR2 reads SVGAGI. This CDR3 is CASSSVVDNYGYTF. The CDR3 DNA reads TGTGCCAGCAGCTCCGTAGTGGATAACTATGGCTACACCTTC.

Regarding this clone: An end of the junction does not agree with germline; a read error may underlie this. The chain carries TRBV27 and TRBJ1-1; no clear D gene. CDR1 and CDR2 from the germline V gene are MNHEY and SMNVEV (reference sequence). The CDR3 runs to 9 residues. The CDR3 loop reads CASSQRRIF. The CDR3 coding sequence is TGTGCCAGCAGTCAGAGACGGATATTT.

The rearrangement uses TRBV7-6 and TRBJ2-3, with 8 bases lining up with TRBD2. The CDR3 runs 13 residues. J gave up 5 bases and V 2 bases, and 0 bases lay outside the gene matches. Germline CDR1 reads SGHVS; CDR2 reads FNYEAQ. The CDR3 loop reads CASSLREGDTQYF. The CDR3 bases are TGTGCCAGCAGCTTACGGGAGGGAGATACGCAGTATTTT.

V gene TRBV6-6 combines with J gene TRBJ1-5; D may be TRBD1 (6 bases). Germline-derived CDR1 and CDR2 are MNHNY and SVGAGI (reference sequence). V gave up 1 base and J gave up 15 bases, with 16 bases separating them. This CDR3 region has 13 residues. The CDR3 sequence: CASSYYEGGVVHF. CDR3 DNA: TGTGCCAGCAGTTACTATGAGGGGGGAGTAGTGCATTTT.

This clone was found a few times. V is TRBV28 and J is TRBJ1-2, with D unclear. The CDR3 contains 12 residues. V gave up 2 bases and J gave up 4 bases, with 5 bases separating them. Germline V gene data show CDR1 as MDHEN and CDR2 as SYDVKM. CDR3 loop: CASSLLSYGYTF. The CDR3 nucleotides are TGTGCCAGCAGTTTACTCTCCTATGGCTACACCTTC.

The genes are TRBV6-6 and TRBJ2-7; D is perhaps TRBD1 (6 bases). Germline values: CDR1 MNHNY, CDR2 SVGAGI (reference sequence). This CDR3 is built from 12 residues. Trimming took 5 bases from V and 3 from J, leaving 8 bases between them. This CDR3 reads CASSPGVYEQYF. DNA for the CDR3: TGTGCCAGCAGTCCAGGGGTCTACGAGCAGTACTTC.

The chain joins TRBV5-4 to TRBJ2-1, with 10 bases fitting TRBD2. The CDR3 is 15 amino acids. V lost 3 bases and J lost 4; bases outside the gene matches: 4. The germline V gene encodes CDR1 SGHNT and CDR2 YYREEE (reference sequence). The DNA of the CDR3 is TGTGCCAGCAGCTCCGGGACTAGCGCTTACAATGAGCAGTTCTTC. This encodes CASSSGTSAYNEQFF.

The genes are TRBV10-3 and TRBJ2-7; possibly TRBD2 for D (5 bases). Germline CDR1 reads ENHRY; CDR2 reads SYGVKD. Trimming removed 3 bases from V and 0 bases from J, with 9 bases in between. The CDR3 has 14 residues. This chain's CDR3 is CAISEERLSYEQYF. DNA for the CDR3: TGTGCCATCAGTGAAGAGCGGCTCTCCTACGAGCAGTACTTC.